The 29 T cell receptor beta chains reported below all come from one sample, sequenced in a study of cytomegalovirus exposure and HLA in healthy donors. The PCR had 60 Vbeta and 13 Jbeta primers. The data were produced by immunoSEQ multiplex PCR, yet TCRdb's version contains in-frame clones alone and is incomplete. The top ten hold roughly 19% of the sample, which has over 90,000 clones, around 69% seen once. The sequenced material came from PBMCs. The receptors shown here come from a woman aged 60 to 75 in good health and CMV-seropositive.

Remarks on this clone: A junction end diverges from the germline sequence, so it may reflect a read error. The J gene is TRBJ1-2, the V gene TRBV7-9; 7 nucleotides match TRBD1. The V gene's germline CDR1 is SEHNR and CDR2 FQNEAQ (reference sequence). CDR3 length: 15 residues. This CDR3 is CSSSLGTESPGGYTF. In DNA, the CDR3 is TGTTCCAGCAGCTTAGGGACAGAAAGTCCCGGGGGCTACACCTTC.

V and J are TRBV7-2 and TRBJ2-1, with D tentatively TRBD2 (5 bases). CDR1 is SGHTA and CDR2 is FQGNSA in the germline V gene. CDR3 length: 18 amino acids. Trimming took 1 base from V and 0 from J, leaving 16 bases between them. The CDR3 DNA reads as TGTGCCAGCAGCTTAGAGCTATTCGGCGGGCACTCCTACAATGAGCAGTTCTTC. It is translated as CASSLELFGGHSYNEQFF.

About this clone: Other nucleotide sequences in the sample specify the same CDR3. The chain couples TRBV18 to TRBJ1-1; 7 bases are shared with TRBD1. Losses at the gene ends were 6 bases for V and 5 bases for J; bases not matched to a gene: 6. CDR3 length equals 13 residues. CDR1 and CDR2 (germline): KGHSH, LQKENI. CDR3 bases: TGTGCCAGCTCCCCTCAGGGGGGAACTGAAGCTTTCTTT. This codes for CASSPQGGTEAFF.

The chain joins TRBV5-1 to TRBJ2-5; perhaps TRBD1 as D (6 bases). The ends were cut back, 4 bases at V and 1 base at J, with 14 bases in the middle. CDR1 and CDR2 (germline): SGHRS, YFSETQ. The CDR3 is made up of 15 amino acids. The CDR3 loop is CASSQLGTPQETQYF. The DNA of the CDR3 is TGCGCCAGCAGCCAACTAGGGACACCCCAAGAGACCCAGTACTTC.

V and J are TRBV10-3 and TRBJ1-5, with D possibly TRBD1 on 6 matching bases. Germline loops: CDR1 ENHRY, CDR2 SYGVKD. V shed 3 bases and J shed 3 bases, with 12 bases lying between them. CDR3 length: 15 amino acids. CDR3 DNA sequence: TGTGCCATCAGTGAAGGGGCAGGGGACAATCAGCCCCAGCATTTT. This sequence encodes CAISEGAGDNQPQHF.

Only one count was recorded for this clone. The DNA for the CDR3 is TGTGCCAGCAGCCAACAGGGGGTTGATGGCTACACCTTC. This translates into CASSQQGVDGYTF. J is TRBJ1-2 and V is TRBV4-2; TRBD1 matches at 7 bases. Germline V lookup: CDR1 LGHNA, CDR2 YNFKEQ. Trimming removed 2 bases from V and 6 bases from J; junction bases left unmatched: 3. This CDR3 comprises 13 residues.

This sequence joins TRBV6-1 and TRBJ1-6; D unclear. There are 16 residues in the CDR3. V lost 1 base, J lost 9 bases, and 16 bases lay in between. Germline V gives CDR1 MNHNS, CDR2 SASEGT. Written as DNA, the CDR3 is TGTGCCAGCAGTGAAGTAGGTCGGGGTCTCGGTTCACCCCTCCACTTT. Protein sequence: CASSEVGRGLGSPLHF.

The V and J genes are TRBV10-3 and TRBJ2-7; tentative D call: TRBD1 (6 bases). Germline-derived CDR1 and CDR2 are ENHRY and SYGVKD. Deletions cut 6 bases from V and 4 bases from J, with 13 bases between. The length of the CDR3 is 13 residues. DNA of the CDR3: TGTGCCATCAGACCGGGACAAATATACGAGCAGTACTTC. Encoded protein: CAIRPGQIYEQYF.

This clone has a single count. The same CDR3 is also encoded by other DNA sequences in this sample. The chain has TRBV5-4 and TRBJ2-3; a possible D gene is TRBD1 (5 bases). The ends were cut back, 4 bases at V and 4 bases at J, with 13 bases in the middle. The V gene's germline CDR1 is SGHNT and CDR2 YYREEE (reference sequence). There are 14 residues in the CDR3. CDR3: CASSPGQGPDTQYF. CDR3 in DNA: TGTGCCAGCAGCCCCGGGCAGGGCCCAGATACGCAGTATTTT.

This clone was counted only a few times. This chain joins TRBV4-1 and TRBJ1-5; TRBD1 might be the D (5 bases). The CDR3 runs 17 residues. V lost 0 bases, J lost 2 bases, and 14 bases lay in between. CDR1 MGHRA and CDR2 YSYEKL come from the germline V gene. CDR3 loop: CASSQDWGDVGNQPQHF. CDR3 DNA: TGCGCCAGCAGCCAAGATTGGGGGGACGTTGGCAATCAGCCCCAGCATTTT.

CDR3 sequence (DNA): TGTGCCAGCAGCGTAGGACTAGCGGGAGGGCTTGAGCAGTTCTTC. This encodes CASSVGLAGGLEQFF. The chain is built from TRBV9 and TRBJ2-1; 14 bases agree with TRBD2. Trimming at V came to 0 bases and at J to 9 bases, leaving 2 bases not matched to a gene. The CDR3 loop spans 15 amino acids. Germline lookup yields CDR1 SGDLS and CDR2 YYNGEE.

V gene TRBV2 combines with J gene TRBJ2-7; 9 bases fit TRBD1. CDR1 is SNHLY and CDR2 is FYNNEI in the germline V gene. V lost 5 bases and J lost 6; bases outside the gene matches: 5. The CDR3 length is 13 residues. The CDR3 DNA follows: TGTGCCAGCAGTCCGGGACAGGGATCCGAGCAGTACTTC. This encodes CASSPGQGSEQYF.

This clone was observed a few times. The chain combines TRBV5-6 with TRBJ1-4; D may be TRBD1 (6 bases). The germline V gene encodes CDR1 SGHDT and CDR2 YYEEEE. This CDR3 spans 15 amino acids. Trimming removed 4 bases at V and 2 bases at J, with 12 bases between. CDR3 loop: CASSPRGLTNEKLFF. The CDR3 nucleotides are TGTGCCAGCAGCCCCAGGGGCCTGACTAATGAAAAACTGTTTTTT.

CDR3 amino acids: CASSYQGARGNTIYF. CDR3 DNA: TGTGCCAGCAGCTATCAGGGGGCGAGAGGAAACACCATATATTTT. The chain combines TRBV7-9 with TRBJ1-3; 8 positions agree with TRBD1. Germline V gives CDR1 SEHNR, CDR2 FQNEAQ (reference sequence). Unmatched junction bases numbered 6, after V lost 4 bases and J lost 4 bases. This CDR3 is 15 amino acids long.

The chain links TRBV2 to TRBJ2-5, with no clear D. The end of the DNA aligns better with TRBJ2-7, so the J call may be wrong. Germline CDR1 is SNHLY and CDR2 is FYNNEI. The CDR3 has 12 residues. The CDR3 is CASSETFLEQYF. The CDR3 DNA is TGTGCCAGCAGTGAAACCTTCCTCGAGCAGTACTTC.

This chain links TRBV18 with TRBJ1-4; D is unclear. The V end was cut by 8 bases, the J end by 4 bases, with 17 bases between. The CDR3 consists of 15 residues. Germline V gives CDR1 KGHSH, CDR2 LQKENI. CDR3 in amino acids: CASTRSSSLNEKLFF. The DNA of the CDR3 is TGTGCCAGCACAAGAAGTAGCAGCCTTAATGAAAAACTGTTTTTT. The complete variable domain, with remaining parts taken from reference TRBV18 and TRBJ1-4, reads NAGVMQNPRHLVRRRGQEARLRCSPMKGHSHVYWYRQLPEEGLKFMVYLQKENIIDESGMPKERFSAEFPKEGPSILRIQQVVRGDSAAYFCASTRSSSLNEKLFFGSGTQLSVL.

The chain uses TRBV28 and TRBJ2-7, with D hard to call. Trimming left V 6 bases short and J 1 base short, with 7 bases between. The germline V gene encodes CDR1 MDHEN and CDR2 SYDVKM. The CDR3 runs 12 residues. In DNA, the CDR3 is TGTGCCAGCAGCCCAAAATCCTACGAGCAGTACTTC. Protein product: CASSPKSYEQYF.

The rearrangement links TRBV27 to TRBJ1-5, with 9 bases fitting TRBD1. The germline V gene has CDR1 MNHEY and CDR2 SMNVEV (reference sequence). This CDR3 has 14 residues. V was clipped by 5 bases and J by 5 bases; unmatched bases: 4. The CDR3 DNA sequence: TGTGCCAGCAGTGCGAACAGGGGGCATCAGCCCCAGCATTTT. Translation gives CASSANRGHQPQHF.

The chain carries TRBV28 and TRBJ1-2; D might be TRBD1 (6 bases). The CDR3 is 14 amino acids. Germline values: CDR1 MDHEN, CDR2 SYDVKM. Trimming removed 3 bases from V and 6 bases from J, with 14 bases in between. CDR3 sequence: CASSFSGGADGYTF. The CDR3 DNA reads TGTGCCAGCAGTTTCTCGGGGGGCGCCGATGGCTACACCTTC.

The chain links TRBV28 to TRBJ1-1; D gene unclear. Trimming stripped 4 bases from V and 0 bases from J, with 27 bases between. Germline-derived CDR1 and CDR2 are MDHEN and SYDVKM. The CDR3 is 20 amino acids. In DNA form, the CDR3 reads TGTGCCAGCAGTTCAGTCGGGAATTGGGTTGAGGGTGGGCTGAACACTGAAGCTTTCTTT. Protein sequence: CASSSVGNWVEGGLNTEAFF.

The chain couples TRBV5-7 to TRBJ1-5; D is perhaps TRBD1 (5 bases). TRBV5-7 is sorted into the ORF group, with uncertain function. The V end lost 3 bases, the J end lost 1 base, and 8 bases lay between the germline ends. This CDR3 has 14 amino acids. CDR3 region: CASSYGGSNQPQHF. CDR3 in DNA: TGTGCCAGCAGCTACGGGGGGAGCAATCAGCCCCAGCATTTT.

The V gene is TRBV19, the J gene TRBJ2-1; 7 nucleotides align to TRBD1. The CDR3 loop spans 15 amino acids. The V gene end was trimmed by 6 bases and the J gene end by 4 bases; junction bases not matched to a gene: 9. From germline, CDR1 is LNHDA and CDR2 SQIVND (reference sequence). The CDR3 bases are TGTGCCAGTAGGAGGGGGCAGGGATGGTACAATGAGCAGTTCTTC. As protein: CASRRGQGWYNEQFF.

CDR3 in amino acids: CASSQVRRSSGNTIYF. DNA of the CDR3: TGTGCCAGCAGCCAAGTTCGGAGGAGCTCTGGAAACACCATATATTTT. This chain joins TRBV14 and TRBJ1-3; D gene uncertain. V was clipped by 1 base and J by 0 bases, with 10 bases between them. The CDR3 is made up of 16 amino acids. Germline V CDR1 and CDR2: SGHDN, FVKESK.

This rearrangement joins TRBV5-1 to TRBJ1-2; TRBD1 aligns across 7 bases. Germline CDR1 and CDR2: SGHRS and YFSETQ. The CDR3 runs 14 residues. Losses at the gene ends were 5 bases for V and 2 bases for J; bases not matched to a gene: 6. CDR3 amino acids: CASRGWGQNYGYTF. As DNA, the CDR3 is TGCGCCAGCAGGGGGTGGGGACAGAACTATGGCTACACCTTC.

The chain links TRBV5-4 to TRBJ2-1; 13 bases are shared with TRBD2. J was trimmed by 13 bases and V by 0 bases; bases with no gene match: 13. This CDR3 has 17 residues. CDR1 SGHNT and CDR2 YYREEE come from the germline V gene (reference sequence). The DNA of the CDR3 is TGTGCCAGCAGCTTGGGGTCTGGTCCGGGACTAGCGGGACTACAGTTCTTC. Translation: CASSLGSGPGLAGLQFF.

This clone appeared a single time. V usage is TRBV30 and J usage is TRBJ1-6; D may be TRBD1 (5 bases). The length of the CDR3 is 16 residues. V shed 3 bases and J shed 7 bases, with 19 bases lying between them. Germline CDR1 and CDR2: GTSNPN and SVGIG (reference sequence). CDR3 amino acids: CAWRDRLTKGNSPLHF. DNA for the CDR3: TGTGCCTGGAGAGATCGATTGACGAAGGGGAATTCACCCCTCCACTTT.

This clone showed up just once. The chain carries TRBV14 and TRBJ1-4; D ambiguous. The germline CDR1 and CDR2 sequences are SGHDN and FVKESK. Trimming cost V 2 bases and J 8 bases, with 15 bases left between them. The CDR3 has 15 residues. CDR3 in amino acids: CASSQLGRTGEKLFF. In DNA form, the CDR3 reads TGTGCCAGCAGCCAATTAGGACGGACGGGGGAAAAACTGTTTTTT. The entire variable domain, with the rest obtained from reference TRBV14 and TRBJ1-4, is as follows: EAGVTQFPSHSVIEKGQTVTLRCDPISGHDNLYWYRRVMGKEIKFLLHFVKESKQDESGMPNNRFLAERTGGTYSTLKVQPAELEDSGVYFCASSQLGRTGEKLFFGSGTQLSVL.

This chain uses TRBV27 with TRBJ1-1; the match to TRBD1 covers 10 bases. Trimming at V came to 3 bases and at J to 5 bases, leaving 6 bases not matched to a gene. Per germline, CDR1 MNHEY and CDR2 SMNVEV (reference sequence). The CDR3 extends over 15 amino acids. CDR3 amino acids: CASSFPGQGGTEAFF. DNA for the CDR3: TGTGCCAGCAGTTTCCCCGGACAGGGGGGGACTGAAGCTTTCTTT.

For the CDR3, the DNA is TGTGCCAGTTGGCAGGACTCTTCCTACGAGCAGTACTTC. Translating gives CASWQDSSYEQYF. The chain couples TRBV28 to TRBJ2-7, with D maybe TRBD2 (5 bases). The V and J ends lost 9 bases and 1 base respectively, with 13 bases between them. CDR1 is MDHEN and CDR2 is SYDVKM in the germline V gene. The CDR3 contains 13 residues.